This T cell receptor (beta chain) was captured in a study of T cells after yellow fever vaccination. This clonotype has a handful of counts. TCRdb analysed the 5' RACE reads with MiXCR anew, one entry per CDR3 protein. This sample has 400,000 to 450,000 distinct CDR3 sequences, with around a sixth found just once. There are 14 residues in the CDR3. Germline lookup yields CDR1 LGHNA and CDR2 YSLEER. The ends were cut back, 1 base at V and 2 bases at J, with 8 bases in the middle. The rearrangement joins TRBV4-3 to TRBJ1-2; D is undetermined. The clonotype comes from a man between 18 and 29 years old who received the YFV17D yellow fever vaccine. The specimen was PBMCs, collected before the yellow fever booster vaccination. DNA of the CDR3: TGCGCCAGCAGCCAAGGGCAACTAAACTATGGCTACACCTTC. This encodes CASSQGQLNYGYTF.